These 20 T cell receptor beta chains were sequenced from one sample in a study of beta chain features in type 1 diabetes (dated by TCRdb to 2017 to 2018). Library method: the immunoSEQ multiplex PCR assay. The entire isolated RNA was reverse transcribed using the High Capacity cDNA Reverse Transcription Kit, and thus expressed TCRB transcripts were sequenced. This is the immuneACCESS table as TCRdb keeps it, with only in-frame sequences that have V and J called. A part of the clones is gone; compared with another copy, unresolved V genes explain less than half, and the rest is unexplained. The sample data list over 700,000 clones, and under 20% of these were observed just once. 0.023% of the sample rests with the top ten. Sequenced sample: naive CD4+ T cells from blood. What this sample's cell subset or site label stands for: true naive CD4+ T cells. The receptors shown here come from a young woman in good health.

This rearrangement joins TRBV4-2 to TRBJ1-1; D is unresolved. The germline V gene has CDR1 LGHNA and CDR2 YNFKEQ. The CDR3 has 15 residues. Trimming took 0 bases from V and 1 from J, leaving 9 bases between them. As DNA, the CDR3 is TGTGCCAGCAGCCAAGAGGATTACAGGAACACTGAAGCTTTCTTT. This translates into CASSQEDYRNTEAFF.

This rearrangement joins TRBV28 to TRBJ1-4; 9 bases are shared with TRBD1. V lost 5 bases and J lost 8; bases outside the gene matches: 9. There are 15 residues in the CDR3. Looked up from germline, CDR1 is MDHEN and CDR2 is SYDVKM. As DNA, the CDR3 is TGTGCCAGCAGTCTTCCGGGACAGGGTCGGGAAAAACTGTTTTTT. Residues: CASSLPGQGREKLFF.

This clone showed up just a few times. The CDR3 spells CASSVGLTNQPQHF. The DNA of the CDR3 is TGTGCCAGCAGCGTAGGACTTACCAATCAGCCCCAGCATTTT. This chain joins TRBV9 and TRBJ1-5, with D uncertain. The ends were cut back, 0 bases at V and 3 bases at J, with 7 bases in the middle. The germline gives CDR1 SGDLS, CDR2 YYNGEE. The CDR3 consists of 14 residues.

This clone has more than one count but fewer than ten. The chain links TRBV4-1 to TRBJ2-5; D uncertain. Germline CDR1 MGHRA, CDR2 YSYEKL. V was cut by 1 base and J by 4 bases, with 7 bases left in between. The CDR3 loop spans 13 amino acids. In nucleotides, the CDR3 is TGCGCCAGCAGCCAAGGTCCTCTAGAGACCCAGTACTTC. Amino acid sequence: CASSQGPLETQYF.

The rearrangement links TRBV5-6 to TRBJ2-6, with TRBD1 matching over 10 bases. The V and J ends lost 7 bases and 4 bases, in that order; junction bases with no gene match: 14. This CDR3 comprises 18 residues. Per germline, CDR1 SGHDT and CDR2 YYEEEE. For the CDR3, the DNA is TGTGCCAGCGTCGCGGGACAGGGGCTAGGGAAAGGGGCCAACGTCCTGACTTTC. Translation gives CASVAGQGLGKGANVLTF.

This chain links TRBV5-1 with TRBJ2-7; the D gene is possibly TRBD2 (5 bases). The V and J ends lost 7 bases and 1 base respectively, with 12 bases between them. Germline CDR1 reads SGHRS; CDR2 reads YFSETQ. The CDR3 is 13 residues long. CDR3 coding DNA: TGCGCCAGCGGGCCGGGGAGTTCCTACGAGCAGTACTTC. Encoded protein: CASGPGSSYEQYF.

Only a few counts were recorded for this clone. The chain employs TRBV29-1 and TRBJ2-1; a possible D gene is TRBD1 (6 bases). CDR3 length: 13 residues. V was clipped by 1 base and J by 4 bases, with 8 bases between them. The V gene's germline CDR1 is SQVTM and CDR2 ANQGSEA. The CDR3 DNA is TGCAGCGTTGAAGGACAGGTTTACAATGAGCAGTTCTTC. Protein: CSVEGQVYNEQFF.

The chain carries TRBV28 and TRBJ2-7; D call uncertain. This CDR3 has 13 amino acids. Germline lookup yields CDR1 MDHEN and CDR2 SYDVKM. V lost 7 bases and J 0 bases, leaving 10 bases between the germline ends. CDR3 coding DNA: TGTGCCAGCAAGGTCCAGAACTCCTACGAGCAGTACTTC. It codes for CASKVQNSYEQYF.

This chain joins TRBV4-3 and TRBJ1-2; possible D gene TRBD1, 6 bases. Trimming stripped 3 bases from V and 5 bases from J, with 25 bases between. The CDR3 has 18 amino acids. Germline assignment: CDR1 LGHNA and CDR2 YSLEER. This CDR3 is CASSQATDSQYLSYGYTF. The CDR3 DNA sequence: TGCGCCAGCAGCCAGGCCACGGACAGTCAATACTTATCTTATGGCTACACCTTC.

Notes on this clone: Other DNA sequences in this specimen translate into the identical CDR3. The gene calls are TRBV15 and TRBJ2-5; no definite D call. The CDR3 extends over 11 amino acids. Germline values: CDR1 LNHNV, CDR2 YYDKDF (reference sequence). V was trimmed by 1 base and J by 4 bases, leaving 1 base between them. CDR3 nucleotides: TGTGCCACCAGCAGAGGAGAGACCCAGTACTTC. Translating gives CATSRGETQYF.

This chain uses TRBV28 with TRBJ1-2; a weak D match, TRBD1 (5 bases). CDR1 MDHEN and CDR2 SYDVKM come from the germline V gene. The V gene lost 5 bases and the J gene lost 6 bases, with 16 bases spanning the gap. This CDR3 is built from 14 residues. The CDR3 nucleotides are TGTGCCAGCAGTAGGGGTCCCAAAGGCCATGGCTACACCTTC. Protein: CASSRGPKGHGYTF.

This chain connects TRBV13 to TRBJ2-3, with unresolved D. Germline loops: CDR1 PRHDT, CDR2 FYEKMQ (reference sequence). The CDR3 consists of 17 residues. V lost 3 bases and J 1 base, leaving 17 bases between the germline ends. As DNA, the CDR3 is TGTGCCAGCAGCTTTGCCTACCCAGGATATGGCACAGATACGCAGTATTTT. Its translation: CASSFAYPGYGTDTQYF.

This clone was picked up a small number of times. The V call is TRBV4-3, the J call TRBJ2-7, with 10 bases that match TRBD2. J gave up 5 bases and V 4 bases, and 2 bases lay outside the gene matches. The CDR3 sequence is 13 residues long. Germline CDR1 LGHNA, CDR2 YSLEER. The CDR3 sequence: CASSPSGRNEQYF. The DNA of the CDR3 is TGCGCCAGCAGCCCTAGCGGGAGAAACGAGCAGTACTTC.

In this sample, this clone turned up a few times. The J gene is TRBJ2-1, the V gene TRBV2; 7 nucleotides line up with TRBD2. Trimming cost V 5 bases and J 1 base; bases outside gene matches: 2. Germline V gives CDR1 SNHLY, CDR2 FYNNEI. This CDR3 has 14 residues. CDR3 sequence reads: CASSRTSSYNEQFF. In nucleotides, the CDR3 is TGTGCCAGCAGTAGGACTAGTTCCTACAATGAGCAGTTCTTC.

This clone was seen just once. The rearrangement joins TRBV21-1 to TRBJ2-7; whether TRBD2, the table's D call, matches the DNA was not checked. TRBV21-1 is a documented pseudogene. There are 20 residues in the CDR3. The CDR3 loop reads CASSKGGGDELAGGPGEQYF. CDR3 nucleotide sequence: TGTGCCAGCAGCAAAGGAGGGGGTGATGAACTAGCGGGAGGGCCTGGCGAGCAGTACTTC.

The J gene is TRBJ1-1, the V gene TRBV28; a possible D gene is TRBD1 (6 bases). The germline V and J ends were trimmed by 8 bases and 4 bases, with 14 bases remaining between them. CDR1 and CDR2 from the germline V gene are MDHEN and SYDVKM. The CDR3 sequence is 13 residues long. CDR3 residues: CASEARGFTEAFF. CDR3 nucleotides: TGTGCCAGCGAAGCCAGGGGATTCACTGAAGCTTTCTTT.

With respect to this clone: This sample also contains other DNA sequences that code for the same CDR3. This chain links TRBV18 with TRBJ2-5, with D tentatively TRBD1 (6 bases). Trimming pared 0 bases from V and 1 base from J, leaving 6 bases between. Germline CDR1 is KGHSH and CDR2 is LQKENI. This CDR3 has 14 residues. Here the CDR3 DNA reads TGTGCCAGCTCACCACCGGGGGCCCAAGAGACCCAGTACTTC. Its translation is CASSPPGAQETQYF.

The chain couples TRBV10-3 to TRBJ2-7; the match to TRBD1 covers 7 bases. V trimming: 10 bases; J trimming: 3 bases; junction bases outside the gene matches: 12. Looked up from germline, CDR1 is ENHRY and CDR2 is SYGVKD. The CDR3 has 14 amino acids. CDR3 sequence: CATRGTVADYEQYF. CDR3 sequence (DNA): TGTGCCACCAGAGGGACAGTAGCAGACTACGAGCAGTACTTC.

This clone was picked up a small number of times. V is TRBV9 and J is TRBJ2-1; 9 bases line up with TRBD2. V lost 2 bases, J lost 3 bases, and 6 bases stayed unmatched. CDR1 is SGDLS, CDR2 YYNGEE, per germline. This CDR3 has 16 residues. The CDR3: CASSVGGRAYYNEQFF. In nucleotides, the CDR3 is TGTGCCAGCAGCGTGGGCGGGAGGGCCTACTACAATGAGCAGTTCTTC.

The V and J genes are TRBV27 and TRBJ2-6, with D unclear. Trimming removed 6 bases at V and 4 bases at J, with 16 bases between. CDR1 MNHEY and CDR2 SMNVEV come from the germline V gene (reference sequence). CDR3 length: 16 residues. The CDR3 DNA follows: TGTGCCAGCAGGGACGGGTCCCTGTCGGGGGCCAACGTCCTGACTTTC. Its translation is CASRDGSLSGANVLTF.